These 23 T cell receptor beta chains came from one sample sequenced in a study of T cells in Graves' hyperthyroidism and ophthalmopathy. Authors of the study amplified TCR beta CDR3 regions from RNA transcripts. HTBI primers were employed in a first-round RT-PCR of the TCR CDR3. One entry per CDR3 protein results from TCRdb running MiXCR on the multiplex PCR reads. Among approximately 360,000 distinct CDR3 sequences, roughly 14% were seen once, and the ten largest hold 25% to 30%. Source material: blood. The receptors here all came from a woman in her late teens or twenties with Graves' hyperthyroidism that later progressed to Graves' ophthalmopathy.

In this sample, this clonotype turned up many times. The chain carries TRBV20-1 and TRBJ1-2; TRBD1 might be the D (5 bases). V was clipped by 0 bases and J by 4 bases, with 12 bases between them. Germline V lookup: CDR1 DFQATT, CDR2 SNEGSKA (reference sequence). The CDR3 length is 14 residues. The CDR3 spells CSAREEGQGYGYTF. CDR3 in DNA: TGCAGTGCTAGAGAGGAAGGGCAGGGCTATGGCTACACCTTC.

This clonotype was seen many times. This sequence joins TRBV11-2 and TRBJ2-1; 12 nucleotides match TRBD2. After removal of 1 base from V and 9 bases from J, the junction contained 1 base not matched to a gene. The CDR3 spans 14 residues. CDR1 and CDR2 (germline): SGHAT, FQNNGV. The chain's CDR3 is CASSLGLAGVEQFF. DNA for the CDR3: TGTGCCAGCAGCTTAGGACTAGCGGGAGTTGAGCAGTTCTTC.

The sample holds many counts of this clonotype. The chain carries TRBV10-3 and TRBJ1-4, with D perhaps matching TRBD1 (6 bases). The CDR3 consists of 15 residues. V lost 0 bases to trimming and J lost 7 bases, with 12 bases between them. Per the germline V gene, CDR1 is ENHRY and CDR2 is SYGVKD. CDR3 amino acids: CAISESVGASEKLFF. In DNA, the CDR3 is TGTGCCATCAGTGAGTCGGTGGGGGCGTCTGAAAAACTGTTTTTT.

The table lists this clonotype with a few counts. The V and J genes are TRBV2 and TRBJ1-4, with 7 bases lining up with TRBD1. CDR3 size: 14 residues. CDR1 is SNHLY, CDR2 FYNNEI, per germline. V was pared by 1 base and J by 5 bases, with 1 base of the junction left unmatched. The chain's CDR3 is CASSEVRGNEKLFF. Here the CDR3 DNA reads TGTGCCAGCAGTGAAGTCAGGGGGAATGAAAAACTGTTTTTT.

This clonotype was counted at least ten times. The V gene is TRBV28, the J gene TRBJ1-2; the D gene is possibly TRBD1 (6 bases). The ends were cut back, 1 base at V and 4 bases at J, with 13 bases in the middle. The length of the CDR3 is 15 residues. Germline V CDR1 and CDR2: MDHEN, SYDVKM. The CDR3 region has the DNA TGTGCCAGCAGTTTATATGGGGGCGCGGGCTATGGCTACACCTTC. Translating it yields CASSLYGGAGYGYTF.

V usage is TRBV6-5 and J usage is TRBJ1-3; no clear D gene. Trimming left V 0 bases short and J 4 bases short, with 16 bases between. Germline loops: CDR1 MNHEY, CDR2 SVGAGI. This CDR3 has 17 residues. This CDR3 reads CASSYSRWATTGNTIYF. The CDR3 DNA reads as TGTGCCAGCAGTTACTCCAGGTGGGCCACCACCGGAAACACCATATATTTT.

This clonotype was observed many times. This sequence joins TRBV3-1 and TRBJ2-5, with 10 bases lining up with TRBD1. The germline gives CDR1 LGHDT, CDR2 YNNKEL (reference sequence). The CDR3 runs to 16 residues. V lost 5 bases and J lost 2; bases outside the gene matches: 8. DNA of the CDR3: TGTGCCAGCAGCTTGCACGGGACAGGGGAACAAGAGACCCAGTACTTC. Its translation is CASSLHGTGEQETQYF.

The chain uses TRBV28 and TRBJ2-1; weak D call: TRBD1 (7 bases). The CDR3 spans 15 residues. CDR1 and CDR2 (germline): MDHEN, SYDVKM. Trimming pared 6 bases from V and 3 bases from J, leaving 15 bases between. This chain's CDR3 is CASSRRQGGYNEQFF. The CDR3 region has the DNA TGTGCCAGCAGCCGAAGACAGGGAGGCTACAATGAGCAGTTCTTC.

This chain connects TRBV10-3 to TRBJ2-2; TRBD1 matches 8 bases. V lost 4 bases, J lost 0 bases, and 10 bases stayed unmatched. Germline CDR1 reads ENHRY; CDR2 reads SYGVKD. This CDR3 has 18 amino acids. CDR3: CAISGKPGQVANTGELFF. Written as DNA, the CDR3 is TGTGCCATCAGTGGAAAACCGGGACAGGTCGCGAACACCGGGGAGCTGTTTTTT.

This clonotype was seen repeatedly, ten times or more. The rearrangement joins TRBV28 to TRBJ2-7, with D possibly called TRBD1 or TRBD2 (5 bases each). Trimming stripped 7 bases from V and 4 bases from J, with 26 bases between. CDR1 and CDR2 (germline): MDHEN, SYDVKM. This CDR3 has 17 amino acids. The CDR3 coding sequence is TGTGCCAGCACCCCTCGGGCCGGGACCCAAGGGGTATACGAGCAGTACTTC. Encoded protein: CASTPRAGTQGVYEQYF.

The chain employs TRBV20-1 and TRBJ1-1, with TRBD1 matching 7 bases. The CDR3 spans 17 residues. V lost 1 base and J lost 4; bases outside the gene matches: 15. Germline CDR1 reads DFQATT; CDR2 reads SNEGSKA (reference sequence). CDR3 nucleotide sequence: TGCAGTGCTAGAGCCACGACAGGGAGGATTTTGGGCACTGAAGCTTTCTTT. Protein: CSARATTGRILGTEAFF.

The chain carries TRBV27 and TRBJ2-4; the D is unclear. V gave up 5 bases and J gave up 3 bases, with 8 bases separating them. Per the germline V gene, CDR1 is MNHEY and CDR2 is SMNVEV (reference sequence). The CDR3 runs to 13 residues. CDR3 protein: CASSRGDKNIQYF. The CDR3 DNA reads TGTGCCAGCAGTCGTGGTGACAAAAACATTCAGTACTTC.

This rearrangement joins TRBV3-1 to TRBJ2-1, with no clear D. Germline lookup yields CDR1 LGHDT and CDR2 YNNKEL (reference sequence). V lost 4 bases to trimming and J lost 5 bases, with 6 bases between them. The CDR3 covers 12 residues. Here the CDR3 DNA reads TGTGCCAGCAGCCCTGGCGACAATGAGCAGTTCTTC. This encodes CASSPGDNEQFF.

This clonotype was counted many times. The chain couples TRBV28 to TRBJ2-3; D is undetermined. V was cut by 8 bases and J by 5 bases, with 11 bases left in between. The CDR3 spans 12 residues. Germline CDR1 is MDHEN and CDR2 is SYDVKM. The DNA of the CDR3 is TGTGCCAGCCAGACTGGAGTAGATACGCAGTATTTT. Its protein is CASQTGVDTQYF.

The CDR3 DNA sequence: TGTGCCAGCAGCATAACCGCCCTGGGACTAGCCCACAATGAGCAGTTCTTC. Its protein is CASSITALGLAHNEQFF. J is TRBJ2-1 and V is TRBV27; 9 nucleotides match TRBD2. The V segment lost 6 bases and the J segment 5 bases; nucleotides outside the gene matches: 14. CDR1 MNHEY and CDR2 SMNVEV come from the germline V gene (reference sequence). The CDR3 length is 17 residues.

The CDR3 DNA reads as TGTGCCAGCAGCCCGACCCTAGCGGGAGGAGCCAAAAACATTCAGTACTTC. Its protein product is CASSPTLAGGAKNIQYF. The rearrangement joins TRBV28 to TRBJ2-4, with TRBD2 matching over 11 bases. J gave up 0 bases and V 6 bases, and 7 bases lay outside the gene matches. This CDR3 comprises 17 residues. In germline, CDR1 is MDHEN, CDR2 SYDVKM.

At least ten counts were recorded for this clonotype. This rearrangement joins TRBV27 to TRBJ2-1; D gene unclear. Germline loops: CDR1 MNHEY, CDR2 SMNVEV (reference sequence). V lost 6 bases and J 7 bases, leaving 10 bases between the germline ends. CDR3 size: 12 residues. CDR3 sequence: CASSPVGNEQFF. CDR3 DNA: TGTGCCAGCAGCCCCGTGGGGAATGAGCAGTTCTTC.

This clonotype was counted many times. The CDR3 loop is CASSWGGGDDYNEQFF. CDR3 bases: TGTGCCAGCAGTTGGGGGGGGGGGGACGACTACAATGAGCAGTTCTTC. V is TRBV28 and J is TRBJ2-1; 7 bases align to TRBD2. J gave up 3 bases and V 4 bases, and 9 bases lay outside the gene matches. CDR1 and CDR2 (germline): MDHEN, SYDVKM. The CDR3 extends over 16 amino acids.

This clonotype was seen at least ten times. The rearrangement joins TRBV29-1 to TRBJ2-1, with a possible D match to TRBD2 (6 bases). The CDR3 is 12 residues long. The germline V and J ends were trimmed by 6 bases and 3 bases, with 9 bases remaining between them. The V gene's germline CDR1 is SQVTM and CDR2 ANQGSEA. For the CDR3, the DNA is TGCAGCGTGGGGAGGAGCTACAATGAGCAGTTCTTC. Protein: CSVGRSYNEQFF.

This clonotype was detected ten times or more. J is TRBJ1-1 and V is TRBV4-3, with 9 bases identical to TRBD1. Looked up from germline, CDR1 is LGHNA and CDR2 is YSLEER. The CDR3 sequence is 15 residues long. The J segment lost 8 bases and the V segment lost 5 bases, leaving 12 bases of the junction unmatched. CDR3 DNA sequence: TGCGCCAGCAGCGCAACGATGTACAGGGGGCTAGAAGCTTTCTTT. The encoded protein is CASSATMYRGLEAFF.

This clonotype was counted only a few times. A much larger clone lies one base from this, so it may be a read error. CDR3 nucleotide sequence: TGTGCCAGCACTCTGAAGCGGGCTCAAGAGACCCAGTACTTC. Translation gives CASTLKRAQETQYF. The rearrangement joins TRBV6-1 to TRBJ2-5; TRBD2 is a possible D gene (6 bases). Per the germline V gene, CDR1 is MNHNS and CDR2 is SASEGT. Trimming pared 7 bases from V and 2 bases from J, leaving 14 bases between. The CDR3 is made up of 14 amino acids.

This clonotype was recorded at least ten times. The chain uses TRBV6-2 or TRBV6-3 and TRBJ1-1; D gene ambiguous. Looked up from germline, CDR1 is MNHEY and CDR2 is SVGEGT. The CDR3 is made up of 16 amino acids. V lost 2 bases to trimming and J lost 0 bases, with 13 bases between them. The CDR3 DNA is TGTGCCAGCAGTTACCTACTTACAAAACTGAACACTGAAGCTTTCTTT. Residues: CASSYLLTKLNTEAFF.

This clonotype has at least ten counts. The chain carries TRBV28 and TRBJ2-1; 7 bases align to TRBD1. Germline CDR1 is MDHEN and CDR2 is SYDVKM. V shed 6 bases, J shed 5 bases, and the junction held 7 bases outside the gene matches. The CDR3 is made up of 14 amino acids. This CDR3 is CASRHDRVDNEQFF. In DNA form, the CDR3 reads TGTGCCAGCAGACACGACAGGGTAGACAATGAGCAGTTCTTC.